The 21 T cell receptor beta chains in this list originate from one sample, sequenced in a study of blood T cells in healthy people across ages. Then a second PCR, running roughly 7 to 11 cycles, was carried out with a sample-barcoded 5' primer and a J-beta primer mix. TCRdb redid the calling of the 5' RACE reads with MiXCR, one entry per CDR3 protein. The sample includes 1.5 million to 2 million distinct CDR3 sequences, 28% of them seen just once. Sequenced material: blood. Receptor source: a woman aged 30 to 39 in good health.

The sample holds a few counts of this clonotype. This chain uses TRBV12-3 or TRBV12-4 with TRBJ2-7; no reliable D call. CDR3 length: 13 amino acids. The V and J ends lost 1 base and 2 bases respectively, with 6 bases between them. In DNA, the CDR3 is TGTGCCAGCAGTTTAGTATTCCCCTACGAGCAGTACTTC. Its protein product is CASSLVFPYEQYF.

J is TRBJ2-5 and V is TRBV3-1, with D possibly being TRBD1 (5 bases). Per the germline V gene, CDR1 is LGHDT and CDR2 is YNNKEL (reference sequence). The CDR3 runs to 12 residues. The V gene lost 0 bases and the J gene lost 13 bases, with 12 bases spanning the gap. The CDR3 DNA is TGTGCCAGCAGCCAAGATGGGGCTAAATCGTACTTC. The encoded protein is CASSQDGAKSYF.

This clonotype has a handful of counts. The CDR3 region has the DNA TGTGCCAGCCAGGGTAGGGGTACGAGAGAAGAGACCCAGTACTTC. Protein sequence: CASQGRGTREETQYF. V is TRBV7-2 and J is TRBJ2-5; D perhaps matches TRBD1 (5 bases). Germline CDR1 is SGHTA and CDR2 is FQGNSA. This CDR3 spans 15 amino acids. Trimming shortened V by 8 bases and J by 3 bases, and 19 bases separated the two germline ends. Complete variable domain (other parts from reference TRBV7-2 and TRBJ2-5): GAGVSQSPSNKVTEKGKDVELRCDPISGHTALYWYRQSLGQGLEFLIYFQGNSAPDKSGLPSDRFSAERTGGSVSTLTIQRTQQEDSAVYLCASQGRGTREETQYFGPGTRLLVL.

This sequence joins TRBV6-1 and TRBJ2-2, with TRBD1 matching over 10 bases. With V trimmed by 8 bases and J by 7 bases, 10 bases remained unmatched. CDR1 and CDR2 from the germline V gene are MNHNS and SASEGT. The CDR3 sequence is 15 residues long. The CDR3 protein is CASQWGQGLRGELFF. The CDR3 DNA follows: TGTGCCAGCCAATGGGGACAGGGGTTACGCGGGGAGCTGTTTTTT.

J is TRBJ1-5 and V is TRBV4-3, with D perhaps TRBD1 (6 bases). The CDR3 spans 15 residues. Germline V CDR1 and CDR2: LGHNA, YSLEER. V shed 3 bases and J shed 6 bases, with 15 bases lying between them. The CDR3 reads CASSQGRGFIQPQHF. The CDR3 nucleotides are TGCGCCAGCAGCCAGGGGAGGGGGTTTATTCAGCCCCAGCATTTT.

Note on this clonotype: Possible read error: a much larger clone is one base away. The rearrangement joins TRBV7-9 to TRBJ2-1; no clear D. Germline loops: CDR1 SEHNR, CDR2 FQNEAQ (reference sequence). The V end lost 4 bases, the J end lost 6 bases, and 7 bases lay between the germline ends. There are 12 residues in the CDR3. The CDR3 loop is CASSSDPNEQFF. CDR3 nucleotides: TGTGCCAGCAGCTCCGACCCCAATGAGCAGTTCTTC.

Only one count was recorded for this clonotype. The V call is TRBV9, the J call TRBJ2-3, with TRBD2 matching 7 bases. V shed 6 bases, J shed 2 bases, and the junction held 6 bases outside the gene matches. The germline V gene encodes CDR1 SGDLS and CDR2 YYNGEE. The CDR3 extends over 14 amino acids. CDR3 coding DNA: TGTGCCAGCATCGCTAGCGGCCTCACAGATACGCAGTATTTT. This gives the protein CASIASGLTDTQYF.

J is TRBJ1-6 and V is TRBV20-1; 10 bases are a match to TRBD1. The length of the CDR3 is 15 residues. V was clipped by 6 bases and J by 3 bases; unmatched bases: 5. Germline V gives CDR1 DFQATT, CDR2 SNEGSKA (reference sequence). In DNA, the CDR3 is TGCAGTGCGCCGACAGGGGGCTACTATAATTCACCCCTCCACTTT. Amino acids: CSAPTGGYYNSPLHF.

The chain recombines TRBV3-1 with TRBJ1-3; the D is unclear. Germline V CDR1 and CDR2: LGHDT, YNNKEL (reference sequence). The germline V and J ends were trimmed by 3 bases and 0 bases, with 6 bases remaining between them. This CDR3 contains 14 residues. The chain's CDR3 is CASSQKASGNTIYF. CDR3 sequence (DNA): TGTGCCAGCAGCCAGAAGGCCTCTGGAAACACCATATATTTT.

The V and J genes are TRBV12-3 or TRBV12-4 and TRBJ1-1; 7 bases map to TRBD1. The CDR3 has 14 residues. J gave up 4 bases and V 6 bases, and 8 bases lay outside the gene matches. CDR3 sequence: CASSHSQGRTEAFF. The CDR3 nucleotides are TGTGCCAGCAGCCACTCACAGGGGCGCACTGAAGCTTTCTTT.

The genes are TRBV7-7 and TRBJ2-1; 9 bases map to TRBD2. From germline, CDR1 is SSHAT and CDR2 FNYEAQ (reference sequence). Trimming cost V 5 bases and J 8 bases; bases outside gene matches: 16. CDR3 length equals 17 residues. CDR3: CASSPSDGLAGRHEQFF. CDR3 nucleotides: TGTGCCAGCAGCCCCTCCGACGGGCTAGCGGGACGCCATGAGCAGTTCTTC.

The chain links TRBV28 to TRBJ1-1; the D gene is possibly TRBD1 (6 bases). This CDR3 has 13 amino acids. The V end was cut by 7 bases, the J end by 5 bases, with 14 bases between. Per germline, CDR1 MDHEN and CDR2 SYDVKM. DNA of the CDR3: TGTGCCAGCAAATGGGGGGCGTTAACTGAAGCTTTCTTT. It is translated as CASKWGALTEAFF. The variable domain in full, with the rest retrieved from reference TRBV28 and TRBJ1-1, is DVKVTQSSRYLVKRTGEKVFLECVQDMDHENMFWYRQDPGLGLRLIYFSYDVKMKEKGDIPEGYSVSREKKERFSLILESASTNQTSMYLCASKWGALTEAFFGQGTRLTVV.

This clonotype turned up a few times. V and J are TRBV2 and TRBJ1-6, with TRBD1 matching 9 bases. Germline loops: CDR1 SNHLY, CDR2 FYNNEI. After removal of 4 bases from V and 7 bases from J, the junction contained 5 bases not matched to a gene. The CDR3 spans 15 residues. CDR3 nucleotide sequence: TGTGCCAGCAGTGCGGGACAGGGTGCGAATTCACCCCTCCACTTT. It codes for CASSAGQGANSPLHF.

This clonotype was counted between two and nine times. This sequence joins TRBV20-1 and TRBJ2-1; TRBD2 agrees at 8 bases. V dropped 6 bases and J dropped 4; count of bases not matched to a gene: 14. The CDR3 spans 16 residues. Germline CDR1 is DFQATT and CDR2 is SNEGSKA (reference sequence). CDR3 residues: CSARGGRSGGYNEQFF. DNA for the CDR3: TGCAGTGCCCGCGGGGGGAGGAGCGGGGGATACAATGAGCAGTTCTTC.

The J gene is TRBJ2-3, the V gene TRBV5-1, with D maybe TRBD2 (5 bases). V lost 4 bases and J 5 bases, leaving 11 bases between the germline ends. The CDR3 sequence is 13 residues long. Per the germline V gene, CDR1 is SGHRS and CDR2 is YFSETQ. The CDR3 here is CASSKDRGDTQYF. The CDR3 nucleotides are TGCGCCAGCAGCAAGGACCGGGGAGATACGCAGTATTTT.

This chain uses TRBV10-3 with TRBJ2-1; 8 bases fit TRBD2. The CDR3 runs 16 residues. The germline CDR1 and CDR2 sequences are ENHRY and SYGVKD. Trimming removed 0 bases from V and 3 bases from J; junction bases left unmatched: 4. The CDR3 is CAISESLAGHYNEQFF. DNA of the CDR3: TGTGCCATCAGTGAGTCGTTAGCGGGACACTACAATGAGCAGTTCTTC.

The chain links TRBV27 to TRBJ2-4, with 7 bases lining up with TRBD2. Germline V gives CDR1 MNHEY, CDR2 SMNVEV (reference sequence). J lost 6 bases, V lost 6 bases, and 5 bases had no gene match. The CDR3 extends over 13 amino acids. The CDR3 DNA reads TGTGCCAGCAGCTTCGCTAGCGGAAACATTCAGTACTTC. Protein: CASSFASGNIQYF.

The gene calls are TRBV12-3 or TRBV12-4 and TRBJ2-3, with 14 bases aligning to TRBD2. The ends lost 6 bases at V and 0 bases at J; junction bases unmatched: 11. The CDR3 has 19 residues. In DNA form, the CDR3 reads TGTGCCAGCAGCTCCGGGACTAGCGGGGGATTAATGAGCACAGATACGCAGTATTTT. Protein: CASSSGTSGGLMSTDTQYF.

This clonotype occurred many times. For the CDR3, the DNA is TGTGCCATCAGTGAGTATGGCGAGCAGTACTTC. Its protein product is CAISEYGEQYF. This chain links TRBV10-3 with TRBJ2-7; no firm D call. The CDR3 runs 11 residues. The germline CDR1 and CDR2 sequences are ENHRY and SYGVKD. Trimming cost V 1 base and J 6 bases, with 4 bases left between them.

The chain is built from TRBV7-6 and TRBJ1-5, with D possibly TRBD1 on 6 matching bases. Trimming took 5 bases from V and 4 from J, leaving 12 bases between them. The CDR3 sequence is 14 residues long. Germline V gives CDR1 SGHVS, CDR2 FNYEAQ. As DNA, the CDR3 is TGTGCCAGCAGCCCCCTAGGGGGGAATCAGCCCCAGCATTTT. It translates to CASSPLGGNQPQHF.

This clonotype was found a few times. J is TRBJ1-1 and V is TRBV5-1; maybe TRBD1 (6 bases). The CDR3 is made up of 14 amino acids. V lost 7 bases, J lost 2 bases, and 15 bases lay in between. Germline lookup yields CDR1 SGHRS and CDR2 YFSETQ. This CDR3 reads CASYSGVFNTEAFF. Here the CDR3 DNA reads TGCGCCAGCTACTCAGGGGTCTTCAACACTGAAGCTTTCTTT.